This TCR beta chain appears in the sequencing data of a study of T cells expressing NK-cell markers. CDR1 MNHNS and CDR2 SASEGT come from the germline V gene. This CDR3 region has 17 residues. TCRdb re-called the 5' RACE reads and gives one entry per CDR3 protein, without DNA. Its listing shows around 550,000 distinct CDR3 sequences. The V call is TRBV6-1, the J call TRBJ2-6; TCRdb's assignment of TRBD2 cannot be checked, as there is no DNA. The sample taken for sequencing was blood T cells: a sorted CD56 or NKG2C T cell subset, CD4+ or CD8+ T cells, or bulk PBMC T cells (not recorded which). The sequence was obtained from a man aged 18 to 30 in good health. This CDR3 is CASSPRDGGTGANVLTF.